This T cell receptor beta chain originates from a study of blood T cell repertoires in COVID-19. Study-wide context: The study drew acute and convalescent COVID-19 samples from the United States, Italy and Spain. The analysed material was cDNA or gDNA that came from T cells, B-cell-depleted T cells, or PBMCs.

CDR3 length: 14 residues. V lost 5 bases to trimming and J lost 2 bases; unmatched junction nucleotides: 5. Germline CDR1 KGHDR, CDR2 SFDVKD. In the original analysis: Reference gene primers were amplified, and this amplification served to estimate nucleated cell counts. Produced via immunoSEQ multiplex PCR; TCRdb's table is partial and in-frame only. V and J calls and clone size are as listed in that table; D and trimming were resolved from the DNA. The table has about 180,000 clones, under 85% seen once. The chain recombines TRBV24-1 with TRBJ2-7; TRBD1 matches 7 bases. The source material was peripheral blood. This sequence was found in a woman aged 80 or over with acute or convalescent COVID-19. CDR3 bases: TGTGCCACCAGTGCCCCGACAGGGACCTACGAGCAGTACTTC. Encoded protein: CATSAPTGTYEQYF.